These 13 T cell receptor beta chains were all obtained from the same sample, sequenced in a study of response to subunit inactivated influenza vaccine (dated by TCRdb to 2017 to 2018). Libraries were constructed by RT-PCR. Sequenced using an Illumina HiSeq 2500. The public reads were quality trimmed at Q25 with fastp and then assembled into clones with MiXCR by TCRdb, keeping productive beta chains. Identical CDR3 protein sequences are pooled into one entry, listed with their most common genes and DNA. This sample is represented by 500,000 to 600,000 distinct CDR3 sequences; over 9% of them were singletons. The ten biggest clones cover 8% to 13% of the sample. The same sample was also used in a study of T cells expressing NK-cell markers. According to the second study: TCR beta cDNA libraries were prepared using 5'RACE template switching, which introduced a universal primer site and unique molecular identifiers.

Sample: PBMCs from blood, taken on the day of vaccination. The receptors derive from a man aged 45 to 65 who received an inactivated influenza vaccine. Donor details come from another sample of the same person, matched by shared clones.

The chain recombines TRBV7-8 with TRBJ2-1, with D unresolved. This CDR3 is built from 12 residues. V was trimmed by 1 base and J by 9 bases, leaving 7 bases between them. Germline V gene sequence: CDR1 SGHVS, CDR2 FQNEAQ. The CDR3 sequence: CASSLVSFEQFF. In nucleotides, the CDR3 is TGTGCCAGCAGCTTAGTGAGTTTTGAGCAGTTCTTC.

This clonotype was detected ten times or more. CDR3 nucleotides: TGCGCCAGCAGCGAATTAGCGGGGTACAATGAGCAGTTCTTC. The encoded protein is CASSELAGYNEQFF. The rearrangement joins TRBV5-1 to TRBJ2-1; 8 bases agree with TRBD2. Trimming at V came to 4 bases and at J to 4 bases, leaving 4 bases not matched to a gene. Per germline, CDR1 SGHRS and CDR2 YFSETQ. The CDR3 has 14 residues.

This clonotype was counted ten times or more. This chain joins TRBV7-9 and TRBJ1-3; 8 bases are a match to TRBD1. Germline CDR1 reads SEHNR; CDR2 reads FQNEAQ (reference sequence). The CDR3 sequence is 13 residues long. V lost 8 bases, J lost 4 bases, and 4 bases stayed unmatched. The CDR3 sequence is CASDQGAGNTIYF. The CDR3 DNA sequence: TGTGCCAGCGATCAGGGGGCCGGAAACACCATATATTTT.

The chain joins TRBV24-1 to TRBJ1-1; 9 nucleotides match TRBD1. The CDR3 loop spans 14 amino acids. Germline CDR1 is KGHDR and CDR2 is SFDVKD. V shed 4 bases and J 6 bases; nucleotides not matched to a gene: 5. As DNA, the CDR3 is TGTGCCACCAGTGACCCCGGGACAGGGCCTGAAGCTTTCTTT. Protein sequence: CATSDPGTGPEAFF.

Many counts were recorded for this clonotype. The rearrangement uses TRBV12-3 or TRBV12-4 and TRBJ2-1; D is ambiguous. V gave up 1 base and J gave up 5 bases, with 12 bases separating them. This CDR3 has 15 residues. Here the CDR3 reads CASSLEQRGNNEQFF. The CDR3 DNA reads TGTGCCAGCAGTTTAGAGCAGCGCGGCAACAATGAGCAGTTCTTC.

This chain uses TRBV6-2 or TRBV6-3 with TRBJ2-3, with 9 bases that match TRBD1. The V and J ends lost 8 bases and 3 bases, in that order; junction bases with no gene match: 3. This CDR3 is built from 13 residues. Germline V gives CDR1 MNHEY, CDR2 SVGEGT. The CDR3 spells CASGQGRTDTQYF. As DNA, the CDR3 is TGTGCCAGCGGACAGGGGCGTACAGATACGCAGTATTTT.

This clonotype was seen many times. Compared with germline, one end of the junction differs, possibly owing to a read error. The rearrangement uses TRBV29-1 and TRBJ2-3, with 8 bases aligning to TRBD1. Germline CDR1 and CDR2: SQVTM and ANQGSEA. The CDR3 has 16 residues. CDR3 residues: CSVEVVKTGASDTQYF. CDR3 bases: TGCAGCGTCGAAGTGGTAAAGACAGGGGCATCAGATACGCAGTATTTT.

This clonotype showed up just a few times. In nucleotides, the CDR3 is TGTGCCAGCAGCCCAGGGGCGCATTGGGAGGAGACCCAGTACTTC. Protein sequence: CASSPGAHWEETQYF. The V gene is TRBV11-2, the J gene TRBJ2-5, with D perhaps matching TRBD1 (6 bases). The CDR3 runs 15 residues. CDR1 is SGHAT, CDR2 FQNNGV, per germline. V was clipped by 5 bases and J by 5 bases, with 18 bases between them.

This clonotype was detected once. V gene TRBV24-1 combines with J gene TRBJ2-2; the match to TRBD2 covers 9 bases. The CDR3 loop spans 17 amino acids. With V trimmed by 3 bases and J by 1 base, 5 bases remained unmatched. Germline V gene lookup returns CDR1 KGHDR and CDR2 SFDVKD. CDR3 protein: CATSDAGTSRNTGELFF. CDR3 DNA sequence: TGTGCCACCAGTGATGCCGGGACTAGCAGGAACACCGGGGAGCTGTTTTTT.

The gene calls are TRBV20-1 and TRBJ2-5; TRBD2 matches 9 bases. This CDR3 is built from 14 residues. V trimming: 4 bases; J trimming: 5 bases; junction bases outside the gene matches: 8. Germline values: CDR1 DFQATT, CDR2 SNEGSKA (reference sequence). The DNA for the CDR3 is TGCAGTGCTACTCTAGCGGGACTCCAGGAGACCCAGTACTTC. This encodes CSATLAGLQETQYF.

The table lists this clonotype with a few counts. The CDR3 reads CASSIDGSGANVLTF. CDR3 DNA: TGTGCCAGTAGTATAGATGGGTCTGGGGCCAACGTCCTGACTTTC. The chain couples TRBV19 to TRBJ2-6; D is ambiguous. This CDR3 is built from 15 residues. Germline lookup yields CDR1 LNHDA and CDR2 SQIVND (reference sequence). Trimming took off 0 bases at V and 1 base at J, with 4 bases between the two ends. The full variable domain, in which reference TRBV19 and TRBJ2-6 provide the parts outside the CDR3, is DGGITQSPKYLFRKEGQNVTLSCEQNLNHDAMYWYRQDPGQGLRLIYYSQIVNDFQKGDIAEGYSVSREKKESFPLTVTSAQKNPTAFYLCASSIDGSGANVLTFGAGSRLTVL.

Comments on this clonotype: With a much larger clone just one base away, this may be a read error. CDR3 in amino acids: CASSQAANYGYSF. The CDR3 DNA reads as TGCGCCAGCAGCCAGGCAGCTAACTATGGCTACTCCTTC. The chain carries TRBV10-2 and TRBJ1-2; D uncertain. The CDR3 has 13 residues. Germline V CDR1 and CDR2: WSHSY, SAAADI.

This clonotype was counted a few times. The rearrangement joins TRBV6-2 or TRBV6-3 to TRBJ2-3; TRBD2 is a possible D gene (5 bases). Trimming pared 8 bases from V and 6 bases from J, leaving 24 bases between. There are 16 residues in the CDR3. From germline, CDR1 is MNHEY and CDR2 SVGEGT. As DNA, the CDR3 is TGTGCCAGCTGCTCGGTGACCGGGGTAGGAACGGATACGCAGTATTTT. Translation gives CASCSVTGVGTDTQYF.